The 12 T cell receptor beta chains reported below all come from one sample, sequenced in a study of Graves' ophthalmopathy and Graves' hyperthyroidism. RNA transcripts were the source from which TCR beta CDR3 regions were amplified. The first round was an RT-PCR with HTBI primers, and the second round was a multiplex PCR. Via MiXCR, TCRdb re-called the multiplex PCR reads, giving one row per CDR3 protein. Of 400,000 or so distinct CDR3 sequences in the sample, approximately 18% were seen once. The specimen was peripheral blood. These TCRs come from an adult woman with stable Graves' hyperthyroidism.

The rearrangement uses TRBV6-1 and TRBJ2-6; the D is unclear. The CDR3 runs 15 residues. CDR1 is MNHNS and CDR2 is SASEGT in the germline V gene. Trimming removed 6 bases from V and 2 bases from J, with 11 bases in between. Written as DNA, the CDR3 is TGTGCCAGCAGCCCACAATCGGCTGGGGCCAACGTCCTGACTTTC. Its translation: CASSPQSAGANVLTF.

This chain joins TRBV6-5 and TRBJ2-7; D might be TRBD2 (6 bases). Germline lookup yields CDR1 MNHEY and CDR2 SVGAGI. V was clipped by 10 bases and J by 0 bases, with 22 bases between them. CDR3 length: 16 amino acids. CDR3: CATRYRRELLSYEQYF. Here the CDR3 DNA reads TGTGCCACCCGTTATAGGCGGGAACTACTCTCCTACGAGCAGTACTTC.

The rearrangement uses TRBV20-1 and TRBJ2-5; 7 bases line up with TRBD2. CDR3 length: 13 residues. The V gene end was trimmed by 6 bases and the J gene end by 6 bases; junction bases not matched to a gene: 10. From germline, CDR1 is DFQATT and CDR2 SNEGSKA (reference sequence). CDR3 region: CSAPTVGGKTQYF. DNA of the CDR3: TGCAGTGCCCCCACTGTGGGGGGGAAGACCCAGTACTTC.

This clonotype has a count of ten or more. The rearrangement links TRBV28 to TRBJ1-2; D ambiguous. Germline values: CDR1 MDHEN, CDR2 SYDVKM. This CDR3 spans 14 amino acids. The germline V and J ends were trimmed by 6 bases and 5 bases, with 16 bases remaining between them. The CDR3 nucleotides are TGTGCCAGCAGCCTCAACAACCCGGGGTATGGCTACACCTTC. Translated, it gives CASSLNNPGYGYTF.

This clonotype was seen at least ten times. The gene calls are TRBV20-1 and TRBJ1-1; possible D gene TRBD1, 5 bases. Germline V gene data show CDR1 as DFQATT and CDR2 as SNEGSKA (reference sequence). Trimming pared 6 bases from V and 5 bases from J, leaving 13 bases between. The CDR3 spans 12 residues. The CDR3 coding sequence is TGCAGTGCCCCCGACCAGGGAACTGAAGCTTTCTTT. This encodes CSAPDQGTEAFF.

V and J are TRBV12-3 or TRBV12-4 and TRBJ1-2, with D hard to call. CDR3 length equals 14 residues. V lost 1 base, J lost 0 bases, and 6 bases lay in between. In nucleotides, the CDR3 is TGTGCCAGCAGTTTAGACCATTCTAACTATGGCTACACCTTC. It yields the protein CASSLDHSNYGYTF.

The sample holds many counts of this clonotype. The rearrangement links TRBV29-1 to TRBJ2-7, with 11 bases identical to TRBD2. The trim removed 4 bases at V and 5 bases at J, leaving 10 bases unmatched. CDR1 and CDR2 from the germline V gene are SQVTM and ANQGSEA. This CDR3 is 15 amino acids long. Here the CDR3 reads CSVVAGGSGRDEQYF. The CDR3 DNA follows: TGCAGCGTTGTAGCGGGAGGGTCTGGGAGAGACGAGCAGTACTTC.

This clonotype has just a few counts. The germline gene is not matched at one end of the junction; a read error may be the cause. The CDR3 nucleotides read TGTGCCAGCAGATACTCGTGGGAGTCCTACACCTTC. This sequence encodes CASRYSWESYTF. This rearrangement joins TRBV6-2 or TRBV6-3 to TRBJ1-2; the D is unclear. The CDR3 length is 12 residues. Germline CDR1 is MNHEY and CDR2 is SVGEGT.

This clonotype was detected many times. The CDR3 DNA reads TGTGCCAGTAGTATCGGAGGGGGCGCGAATAATTCACCCCTCCACTTT. Protein product: CASSIGGGANNSPLHF. This chain links TRBV19 with TRBJ1-6; 7 bases align to TRBD1. CDR1 and CDR2 from the germline V gene are LNHDA and SQIVND (reference sequence). This CDR3 contains 16 residues. Trimming took 3 bases from V and 5 from J; bases not matched to a gene: 7.

This clonotype was detected many times. V is TRBV19 and J is TRBJ1-5; no firm D call. V lost 1 base to trimming and J lost 7 bases, with 8 bases between them. Germline values: CDR1 LNHDA, CDR2 SQIVND (reference sequence). This CDR3 comprises 13 residues. In DNA, the CDR3 is TGTGCCAGTAGTATAGGTAAGGGACAGCCCCAGCATTTT. It yields the protein CASSIGKGQPQHF.

This clonotype was recorded many times. The rearrangement joins TRBV20-1 to TRBJ2-2; D is possibly TRBD2 (6 bases). CDR3 length: 12 residues. CDR1 is DFQATT, CDR2 SNEGSKA, per germline (reference sequence). The V end lost 1 base, the J end lost 8 bases, and 8 bases lay between the germline ends. CDR3 amino acids: CSARVGRGELFF. CDR3 in DNA: TGCAGTGCTAGAGTCGGGAGAGGGGAGCTGTTTTTT.

V and J are TRBV6-1 and TRBJ2-7, with D perhaps assigned TRBD1 or TRBD2 (5 bases each). Germline values: CDR1 MNHNS, CDR2 SASEGT. V lost 4 bases and J lost 5, with 18 bases in between. The CDR3 has 15 amino acids. CDR3 coding DNA: TGTGCCAGCAGTGCACCCGGGACCGGCGTCGACGAGCAGTACTTC. Translated: CASSAPGTGVDEQYF.